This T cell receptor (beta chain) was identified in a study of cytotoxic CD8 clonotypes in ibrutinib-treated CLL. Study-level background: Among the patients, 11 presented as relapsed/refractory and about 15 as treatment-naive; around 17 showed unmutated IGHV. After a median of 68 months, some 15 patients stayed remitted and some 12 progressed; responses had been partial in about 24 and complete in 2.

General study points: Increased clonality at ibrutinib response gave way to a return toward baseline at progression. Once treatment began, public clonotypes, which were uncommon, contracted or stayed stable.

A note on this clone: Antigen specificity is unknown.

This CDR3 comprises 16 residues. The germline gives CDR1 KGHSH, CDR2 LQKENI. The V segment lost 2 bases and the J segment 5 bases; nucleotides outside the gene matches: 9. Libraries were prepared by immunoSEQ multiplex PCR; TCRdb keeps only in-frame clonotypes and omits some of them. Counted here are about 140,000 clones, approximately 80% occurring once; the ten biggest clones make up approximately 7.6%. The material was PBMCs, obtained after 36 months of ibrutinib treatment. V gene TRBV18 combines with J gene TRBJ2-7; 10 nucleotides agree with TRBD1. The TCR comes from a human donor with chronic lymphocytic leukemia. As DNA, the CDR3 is TGTGCCAGCTCACCATCTCTGAGACAGGGGGCGAACGAGCAGTACTTC. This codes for CASSPSLRQGANEQYF.